The TCR beta chain under discussion was sequenced for a study of vaccination and CD4 T cells after COVID-19. Overall study context: Each post-COVID sample was drawn after diagnosis, and the median interval was roughly 97 days (range 35 to 161). Median time from second vaccine dose to sampling was roughly 72 days (14 to 241). For control cultures, the treatment was a CEFX pool, an HIV-1 Nef pool, or no peptide.

This clonotype was picked up a small number of times. The antigen remains undetermined. Trimming cost V 8 bases and J 5 bases; bases outside gene matches: 4. The CDR3 has 12 amino acids. Germline loops: CDR1 DFQATT, CDR2 SNEGSKA (reference sequence). Treatment given: approximately 11-day PBMC culture with coronavirus spike peptide pools or control peptides (ViraFEST assay). PBMC cultures, at a few million cells per well, received about 9.9 IU/ml IL-2 and approximately 10 ug/ml peptide pools. Sequence data for DNA of cultured CD4+ T cells were generated by the Oncomine TCR Beta short-read assay. TCRdb called the PCR reads again in MiXCR, with one record for every CDR3 protein. The sample contains over 10,000 distinct CDR3 sequences, around three fifths of which appear only once.

V gene TRBV20-1 combines with J gene TRBJ2-2, with 8 positions matching TRBD2. The clonotype comes from a human donor who had recovered from COVID-19. The sample taken for sequencing was CD4+ T cells from blood, cultured in vitro. CDR3 bases: TGCAGTAGCGGGAGTGGGACCGGGGAGCTGTTTTTT. Its translation is CSSGSGTGELFF.